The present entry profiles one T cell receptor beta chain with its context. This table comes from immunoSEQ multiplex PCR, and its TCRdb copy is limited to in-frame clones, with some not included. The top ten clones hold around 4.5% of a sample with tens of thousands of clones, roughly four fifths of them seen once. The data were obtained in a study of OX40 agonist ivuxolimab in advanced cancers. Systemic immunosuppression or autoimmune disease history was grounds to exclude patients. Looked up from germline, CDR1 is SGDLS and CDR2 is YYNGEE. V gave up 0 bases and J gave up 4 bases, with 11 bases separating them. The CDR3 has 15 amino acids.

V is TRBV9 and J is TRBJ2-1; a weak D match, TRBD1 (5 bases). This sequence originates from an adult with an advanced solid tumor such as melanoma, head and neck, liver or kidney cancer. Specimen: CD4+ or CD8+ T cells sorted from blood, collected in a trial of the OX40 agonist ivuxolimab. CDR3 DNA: TGTGCCAGCAGCGTAGGTGTGACAGAGTACAATGAGCAGTTCTTC. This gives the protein CASSVGVTEYNEQFF. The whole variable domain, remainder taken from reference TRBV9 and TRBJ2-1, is DSGVTQTPKHLITATGQRVTLRCSPRSGDLSVYWYQQSLDQGLQFLIQYYNGEERAKGNILERFSAQQFPDLHSELNLSSLELGDSALYFCASSVGVTEYNEQFFGPGTRLTVL.